This T cell receptor (beta chain) originates from a study of cytomegalovirus exposure and HLA in healthy donors. Study as a whole: The early release's HLA-typed donors yielded some 85 million unique TCRs.

The primer mix had 60 Vbeta and 13 Jbeta primers. This table comes from immunoSEQ multiplex PCR, and its TCRdb copy is limited to in-frame clones, with some not included. The sample shows some 4,500 clones, approximately 84% of them seen only once. Whole-study findings and limits: Some V segments, including TRBV6-2 and TRBV6-3, were excluded as indistinguishable.

Germline CDR1 and CDR2: SGHDN and FVKESK. The CDR3 is made up of 15 amino acids. With 1 base clipped from V and 7 bases from J, the junction kept 5 bases outside the gene matches. Only a few counts were recorded for this clone. The antigen remains undetermined. Unrecorded immune exposures were likely, despite nominal health at sampling. The chain carries TRBV14 and TRBJ2-1, with TRBD2 matching 9 bases. The sample comprised PBMCs. The receptor was isolated from a woman aged 40 to 50 in good health and CMV-seropositive. The CDR3, as DNA: TGTGCCAGCAGCCAAGGCGGGGGGGCCGGGAATGAGCAGTTCTTC. It translates to CASSQGGGAGNEQFF.